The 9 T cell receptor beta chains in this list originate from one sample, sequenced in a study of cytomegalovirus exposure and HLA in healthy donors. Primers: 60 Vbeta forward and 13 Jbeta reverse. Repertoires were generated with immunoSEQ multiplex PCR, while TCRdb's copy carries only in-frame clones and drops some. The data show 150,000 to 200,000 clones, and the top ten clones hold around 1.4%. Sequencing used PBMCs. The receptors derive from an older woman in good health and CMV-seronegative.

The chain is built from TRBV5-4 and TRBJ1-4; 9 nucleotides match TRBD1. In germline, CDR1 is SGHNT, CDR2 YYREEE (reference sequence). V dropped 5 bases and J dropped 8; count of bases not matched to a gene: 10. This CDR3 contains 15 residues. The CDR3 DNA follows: TGTGCCAGCAGTCCGGGTTGGACAGGGGACGAAAAACTGTTTTTT. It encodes CASSPGWTGDEKLFF.

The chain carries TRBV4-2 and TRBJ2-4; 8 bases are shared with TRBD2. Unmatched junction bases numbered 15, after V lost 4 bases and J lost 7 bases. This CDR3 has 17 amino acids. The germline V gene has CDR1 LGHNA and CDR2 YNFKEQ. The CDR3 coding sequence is TGTGCCAGCAGCCCGATGCCTCGGACTAGCCGGTCGAACATTCAGTACTTC. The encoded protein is CASSPMPRTSRSNIQYF.

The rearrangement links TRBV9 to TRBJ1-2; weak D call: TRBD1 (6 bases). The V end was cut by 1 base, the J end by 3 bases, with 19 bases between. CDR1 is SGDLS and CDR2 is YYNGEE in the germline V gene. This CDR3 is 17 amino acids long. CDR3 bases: TGTGCCAGCAGCGTAAAGGCGTTGGGCCAGGGGTACTATGGCTACACCTTC. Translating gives CASSVKALGQGYYGYTF.

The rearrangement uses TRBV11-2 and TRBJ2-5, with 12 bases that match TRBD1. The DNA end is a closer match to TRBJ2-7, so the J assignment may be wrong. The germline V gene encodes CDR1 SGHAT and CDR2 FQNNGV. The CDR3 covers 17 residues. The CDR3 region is CASSLSLGTGGFNEQYF. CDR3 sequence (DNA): TGTGCCAGCAGCTTAAGCCTCGGGACAGGGGGCTTCAACGAGCAGTACTTC.

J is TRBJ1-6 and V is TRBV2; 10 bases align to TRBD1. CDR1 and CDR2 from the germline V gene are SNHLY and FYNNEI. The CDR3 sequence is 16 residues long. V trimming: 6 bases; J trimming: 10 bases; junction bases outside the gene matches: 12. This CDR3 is CASSDLGTGARSPLHF. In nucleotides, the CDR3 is TGTGCCAGCAGCGATCTAGGGACAGGGGCGCGATCACCCCTCCACTTT.

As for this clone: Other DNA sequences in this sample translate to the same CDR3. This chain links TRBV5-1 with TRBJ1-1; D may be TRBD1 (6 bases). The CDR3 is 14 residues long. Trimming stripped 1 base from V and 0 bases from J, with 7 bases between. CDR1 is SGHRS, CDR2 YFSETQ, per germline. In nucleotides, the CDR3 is TGCGCCAGCAGCTTGCAGGGGATGAACACTGAAGCTTTCTTT. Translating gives CASSLQGMNTEAFF.

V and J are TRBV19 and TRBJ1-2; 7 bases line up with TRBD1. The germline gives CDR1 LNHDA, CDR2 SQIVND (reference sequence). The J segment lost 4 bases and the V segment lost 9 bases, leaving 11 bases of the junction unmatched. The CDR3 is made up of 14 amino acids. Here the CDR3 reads CASRSTAGGYGYTF. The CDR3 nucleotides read TGTGCCAGCAGATCCACTGCAGGGGGCTATGGCTACACCTTC.

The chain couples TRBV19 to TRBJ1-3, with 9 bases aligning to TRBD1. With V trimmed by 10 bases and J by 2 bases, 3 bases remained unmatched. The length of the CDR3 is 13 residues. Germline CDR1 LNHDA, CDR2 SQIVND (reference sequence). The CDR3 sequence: CATGTGTGNTIYF. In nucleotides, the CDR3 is TGTGCCACGGGGACAGGGACTGGAAACACCATATATTTT.

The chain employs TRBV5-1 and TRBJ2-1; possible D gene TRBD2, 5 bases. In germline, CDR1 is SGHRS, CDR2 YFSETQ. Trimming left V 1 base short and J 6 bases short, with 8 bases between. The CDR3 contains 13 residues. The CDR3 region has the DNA TGCGCCAGCAGCTTGTCGGGGTCCAATGAGCAGTTCTTC. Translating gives CASSLSGSNEQFF.